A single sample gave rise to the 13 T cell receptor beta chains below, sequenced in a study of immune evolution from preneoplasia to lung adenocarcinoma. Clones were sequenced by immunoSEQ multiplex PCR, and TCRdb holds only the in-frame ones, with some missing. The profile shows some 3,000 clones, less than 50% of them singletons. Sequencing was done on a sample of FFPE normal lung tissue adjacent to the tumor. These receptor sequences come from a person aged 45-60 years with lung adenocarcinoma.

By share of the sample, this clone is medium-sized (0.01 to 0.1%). CDR3 protein: CASSHPQGTVYGYTF. CDR3 bases: TGCGCCAGCAGCCACCCCCAAGGGACAGTCTATGGCTACACCTTC. This chain links TRBV4-1 with TRBJ1-2; 7 bases fit TRBD1. CDR1 and CDR2 from the germline V gene are MGHRA and YSYEKL. Unmatched junction bases numbered 8, after V lost 3 bases and J lost 4 bases. The CDR3 is made up of 15 amino acids.

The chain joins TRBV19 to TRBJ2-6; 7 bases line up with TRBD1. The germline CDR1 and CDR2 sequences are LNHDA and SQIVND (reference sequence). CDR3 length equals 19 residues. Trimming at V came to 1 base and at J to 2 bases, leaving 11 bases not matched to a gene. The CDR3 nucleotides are TGTGCCAGTAGTATAGGGAGGAACAGGGGTACTCCTGGGGCCAACGTCCTGACTTTC. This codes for CASSIGRNRGTPGANVLTF. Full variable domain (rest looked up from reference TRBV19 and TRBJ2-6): DGGITQSPKYLFRKEGQNVTLSCEQNLNHDAMYWYRQDPGQGLRLIYYSQIVNDFQKGDIAEGYSVSREKKESFPLTVTSAQKNPTAFYLCASSIGRNRGTPGANVLTFGAGSRLTVL.

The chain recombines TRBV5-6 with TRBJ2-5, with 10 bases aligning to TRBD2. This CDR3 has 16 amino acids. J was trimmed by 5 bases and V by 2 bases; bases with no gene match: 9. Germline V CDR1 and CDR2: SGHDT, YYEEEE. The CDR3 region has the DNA TGTGCCAGCAGCTTATTCGCTAGCGGGAGCTCTGAGACCCAGTACTTC. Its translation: CASSLFASGSSETQYF.

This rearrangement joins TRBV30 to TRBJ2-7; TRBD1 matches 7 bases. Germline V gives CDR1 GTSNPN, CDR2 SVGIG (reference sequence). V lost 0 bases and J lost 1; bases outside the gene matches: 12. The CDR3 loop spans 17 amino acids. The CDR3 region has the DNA TGTGCCTGGAGTGTCGAGGCCGGGACAGTCCTATCCTACGAGCAGTACTTC. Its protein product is CAWSVEAGTVLSYEQYF.

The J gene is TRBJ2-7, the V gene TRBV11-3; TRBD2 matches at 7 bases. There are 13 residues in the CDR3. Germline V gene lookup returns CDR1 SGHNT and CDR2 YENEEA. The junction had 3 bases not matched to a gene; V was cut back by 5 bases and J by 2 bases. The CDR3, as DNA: TGTGCCAGCAGCCCGCGGGGGACCTACGAGCAGTACTTC. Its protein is CASSPRGTYEQYF.

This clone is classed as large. The CDR3 bases are TGTGCCAGCAGCCCCGGCCCAGGGTGGGACACTGAAGCTTTCTTT. Amino acid sequence: CASSPGPGWDTEAFF. This chain joins TRBV7-3 and TRBJ1-1, with a possible D match to TRBD1 (5 bases). The CDR3 loop spans 15 amino acids. CDR1 and CDR2 (germline): SGHTA, FQGTGA. Between the trimmed V and J ends, which lost 5 bases and 3 bases, there was a span of 16 bases.

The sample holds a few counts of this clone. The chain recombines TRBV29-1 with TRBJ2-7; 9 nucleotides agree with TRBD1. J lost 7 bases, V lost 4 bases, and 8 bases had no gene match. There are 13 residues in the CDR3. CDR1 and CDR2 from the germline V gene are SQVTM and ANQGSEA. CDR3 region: CSVVGTGLREQYF. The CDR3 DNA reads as TGCAGCGTTGTAGGGACAGGGTTGAGGGAGCAGTACTTC.

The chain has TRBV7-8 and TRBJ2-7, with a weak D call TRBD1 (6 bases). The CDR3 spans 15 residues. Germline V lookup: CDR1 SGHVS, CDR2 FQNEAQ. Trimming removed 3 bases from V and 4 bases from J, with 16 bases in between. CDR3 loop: CASSFNAGARYEQYF. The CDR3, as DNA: TGTGCCAGCAGCTTTAATGCAGGGGCGCGGTACGAGCAGTACTTC.

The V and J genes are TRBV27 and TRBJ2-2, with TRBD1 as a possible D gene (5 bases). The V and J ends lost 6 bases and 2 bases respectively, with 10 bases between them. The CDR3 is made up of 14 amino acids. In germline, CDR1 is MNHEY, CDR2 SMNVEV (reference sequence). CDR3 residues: CASRFDSNTGELFF. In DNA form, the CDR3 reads TGTGCCAGCAGATTTGACAGCAACACCGGGGAGCTGTTTTTT.

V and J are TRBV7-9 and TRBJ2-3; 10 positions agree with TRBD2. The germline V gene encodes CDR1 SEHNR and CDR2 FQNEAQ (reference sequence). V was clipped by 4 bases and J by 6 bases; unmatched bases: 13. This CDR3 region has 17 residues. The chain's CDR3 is CASSSIAGGREGDTQYF. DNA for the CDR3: TGTGCCAGCAGCTCTATAGCGGGAGGCCGAGAGGGGGATACGCAGTATTTT.

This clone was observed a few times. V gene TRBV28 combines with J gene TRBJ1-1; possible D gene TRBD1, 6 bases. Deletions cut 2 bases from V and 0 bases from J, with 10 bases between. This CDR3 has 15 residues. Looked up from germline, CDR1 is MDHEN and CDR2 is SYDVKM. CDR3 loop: CASSLRGVMNTEAFF. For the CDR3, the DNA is TGTGCCAGCAGTTTAAGGGGGGTGATGAACACTGAAGCTTTCTTT. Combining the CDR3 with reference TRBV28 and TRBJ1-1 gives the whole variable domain DVKVTQSSRYLVKRTGEKVFLECVQDMDHENMFWYRQDPGLGLRLIYFSYDVKMKEKGDIPEGYSVSREKKERFSLILESASTNQTSMYLCASSLRGVMNTEAFFGQGTRLTVV.

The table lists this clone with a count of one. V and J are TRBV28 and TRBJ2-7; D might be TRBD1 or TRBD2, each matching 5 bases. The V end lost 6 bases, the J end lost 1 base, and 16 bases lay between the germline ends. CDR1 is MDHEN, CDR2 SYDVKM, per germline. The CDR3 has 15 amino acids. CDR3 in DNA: TGTGCCAGCAGATTCACAATCGGGACGTCCTACGAGCAGTACTTC. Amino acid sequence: CASRFTIGTSYEQYF.

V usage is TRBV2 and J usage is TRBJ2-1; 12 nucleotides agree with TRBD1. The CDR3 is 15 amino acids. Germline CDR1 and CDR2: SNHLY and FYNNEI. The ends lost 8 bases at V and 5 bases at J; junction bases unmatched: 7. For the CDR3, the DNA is TGTGCCAGCTTACGGGACAGGGGGCTTAACAATGAGCAGTTCTTC. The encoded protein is CASLRDRGLNNEQFF.